A selection of T cell receptor beta chains follows, all from one sample in a study of shared clonotypes between healthy human individuals. Some clones are missing from TCRdb's copy, which holds only in-frame ones; the method was immunoSEQ multiplex PCR. This sample yields over 2 million clones, of which over 85% are seen a single time; roughly 1% belongs to the top ten. The sample comprised naive CD8+ T cells sorted from blood. These receptor sequences come from a man between 18 and 35 years old in good health. CDR3s include the opening cysteine and the closing phenylalanine or tryptophan. Each record gives: CDR3 protein, CDR3 DNA, clone size, D gene, V gene, J gene. The D gene is left open where the match is weak. Size values are once, few and many counts, or a class for expanded clones, and some rows have none.

cdr3_aa: CASSLEIDGSLEQFF; cdr3_nt: TGCGCCAGCAGCTTGGAAATAGATGGCAGTCTTGAGCAGTTCTTC; clone_size: -; d_call: -; v_call: TRBV5-1; j_call: TRBJ2-1
cdr3_aa: CASSQEYWSEAFF; cdr3_nt: TGCGCCAGCAGCCAAGAGTACTGGTCTGAAGCTTTCTTT; clone_size: -; d_call: -; v_call: TRBV4-1; j_call: TRBJ1-1
cdr3_aa: CASRGGDYEQYF; cdr3_nt: TGTGCCAGCAGGGGAGGAGACTACGAGCAGTACTTC; clone_size: -; d_call: -; v_call: TRBV6-6; j_call: TRBJ2-7
cdr3_aa: CASIPEGVSSYEQYF; cdr3_nt: TGTGCCAGCATCCCCGAGGGGGTGAGCTCCTACGAGCAGTACTTC; clone_size: -; d_call: -; v_call: TRBV2; j_call: TRBJ2-7
cdr3_aa: CAWTSGGLRETQYF; cdr3_nt: TGTGCCTGGACCTCGGGGGGGCTGAGGGAGACCCAGTACTTC; clone_size: -; d_call: TRBD2; v_call: TRBV30; j_call: TRBJ2-5
cdr3_aa: CASSGGETQYF; cdr3_nt: TGTGCCAGTAGTGGGGGAGAGACCCAGTACTTC; clone_size: -; d_call: -; v_call: TRBV19; j_call: TRBJ2-5
cdr3_aa: CASSFWTGDGYTF; cdr3_nt: TGTGCCAGCAGTTTCTGGACAGGGGATGGCTACACCTTC; clone_size: -; d_call: TRBD1; v_call: TRBV27; j_call: TRBJ1-2
cdr3_aa: CAWSGYTSGGIQSSYNEQFF; cdr3_nt: TGTGCCTGGAGTGGTTACACTAGCGGGGGTATCCAGAGCTCCTACAATGAGCAGTTCTTC; clone_size: -; d_call: TRBD2; v_call: TRBV30; j_call: TRBJ2-1
cdr3_aa: CASSFVQGYEQYF; cdr3_nt: TGTGCCAGCAGTTTCGTGCAGGGGTACGAGCAGTACTTC; clone_size: -; d_call: -; v_call: TRBV27; j_call: TRBJ2-7
cdr3_aa: CASSLPDRGPFGNTIYF; cdr3_nt: TGTGCCAGCTCATTGCCGGACAGGGGGCCATTTGGAAACACCATATATTTT; clone_size: -; d_call: TRBD1; v_call: TRBV18; j_call: TRBJ1-3
cdr3_aa: CASSRDRSTDTQYF; cdr3_nt: TGTGCCAGCAGCCGGGACAGGTCCACAGATACGCAGTATTTT; clone_size: few; d_call: TRBD1; v_call: TRBV4-2; j_call: TRBJ2-3
cdr3_aa: CASSLRPAGGLYNEQFF; cdr3_nt: TGTGCCAGCAGTTTAAGGCCAGCGGGGGGACTCTACAATGAGCAGTTCTTC; clone_size: -; d_call: TRBD2; v_call: TRBV28; j_call: TRBJ2-1
cdr3_aa: CASQASGSYEQYF; cdr3_nt: TGTGCCAGCCAGGCGTCAGGATCCTACGAGCAGTACTTC; clone_size: -; d_call: -; v_call: TRBV9; j_call: TRBJ2-7
cdr3_aa: CASRHGAGYDEQYF; cdr3_nt: TGTGCCAGCAGGCATGGAGCAGGGTACGACGAGCAGTACTTC; clone_size: -; d_call: -; v_call: TRBV6-6; j_call: TRBJ2-7
cdr3_aa: CAWQPGQGTYSNQPQHF; cdr3_nt: TGTGCCTGGCAGCCGGGACAGGGGACTTATAGCAATCAGCCCCAGCATTTT; clone_size: -; d_call: TRBD1; v_call: TRBV30; j_call: TRBJ1-5
cdr3_aa: CTSSQVPPGGPYDSPLHF; cdr3_nt: TGCACCAGCAGCCAAGTACCCCCGGGCGGCCCATACGATTCACCCCTCCACTTT; clone_size: -; d_call: -; v_call: TRBV1; j_call: TRBJ1-6
cdr3_aa: CASSFRQGGPTGELFF; cdr3_nt: TGTGCCAGCAGTTTTCGGCAGGGGGGACCCACCGGGGAGCTGTTTTTT; clone_size: -; d_call: -; v_call: TRBV27; j_call: TRBJ2-2
cdr3_aa: CASSPPPGRQPQHF; cdr3_nt: TGTGCCAGCAGTCCCCCCCCAGGGCGTCAGCCCCAGCATTTT; clone_size: -; d_call: -; v_call: TRBV28; j_call: TRBJ1-5
cdr3_aa: CASSDSREVTGELFF; cdr3_nt: TGTGCCAGCAGTGACTCGCGGGAGGTCACCGGGGAGCTGTTTTTT; clone_size: -; d_call: TRBD2; v_call: TRBV6-4; j_call: TRBJ2-2
cdr3_aa: CASSVELINEQFF; cdr3_nt: TGTGCCAGCAGCGTAGAACTAATTAATGAGCAGTTCTTC; clone_size: -; d_call: -; v_call: TRBV9; j_call: TRBJ2-1
cdr3_aa: CAWSPGLMNTEAFF; cdr3_nt: TGTGCCTGGAGTCCGGGACTGATGAACACTGAAGCTTTCTTT; clone_size: few; d_call: -; v_call: TRBV30; j_call: TRBJ1-1
cdr3_aa: CASSQQEPSGNREQYF; cdr3_nt: TGTGCCTCGAGCCAACAGGAGCCTAGCGGGAACCGCGAGCAGTACTTC; clone_size: once; d_call: TRBD2; v_call: TRBV30; j_call: TRBJ2-7
cdr3_aa: CASSLVFANEKLFF; cdr3_nt: TGTGCCAGCAGTTTAGTTTTCGCGAATGAAAAACTGTTTTTT; clone_size: -; d_call: -; v_call: TRBV27; j_call: TRBJ1-4
cdr3_aa: CASSLGTANTEAFF; cdr3_nt: TGCGCCAGCAGCTTGGGGACCGCGAACACTGAAGCTTTCTTT; clone_size: few; d_call: -; v_call: TRBV5-1; j_call: TRBJ1-1
cdr3_aa: CASSEEWYTGELFF; cdr3_nt: TGTGCCAGCAGTGAAGAATGGTACACCGGGGAGCTGTTTTTT; clone_size: -; d_call: -; v_call: TRBV6-1; j_call: TRBJ2-2
cdr3_aa: CASSRILAGASTDTQYF; cdr3_nt: TGCGCCAGCAGCCGAATCCTAGCGGGGGCCTCCACAGATACGCAGTATTTT; clone_size: -; d_call: TRBD2; v_call: TRBV4-1; j_call: TRBJ2-3
cdr3_aa: CASSLVSNYGYTF; cdr3_nt: TGTGCCAGCAGTTTAGTTTCTAACTATGGCTACACCTTC; clone_size: -; d_call: -; v_call: TRBV28; j_call: TRBJ1-2
cdr3_aa: CASRVGFYGYTF; cdr3_nt: TGTGCCAGTAGAGTGGGGTTTTATGGCTACACCTTC; clone_size: -; d_call: -; v_call: TRBV19; j_call: TRBJ1-2
cdr3_aa: CASSMPYATNEKLFF; cdr3_nt: TGTGCCAGTAGTATGCCATATGCAACTAATGAAAAACTGTTTTTT; clone_size: -; d_call: -; v_call: TRBV19; j_call: TRBJ1-4
cdr3_aa: CASSLVLAGINYEQYF; cdr3_nt: TGTGCCAGCAGCTTAGTCTTAGCGGGGATAAACTACGAGCAGTACTTC; clone_size: -; d_call: TRBD2; v_call: TRBV11-2; j_call: TRBJ2-7
cdr3_aa: CASSEMRGEAFF; cdr3_nt: TGTGCCAGCAGTGAAATGAGGGGGGAAGCTTTCTTT; clone_size: -; d_call: -; v_call: TRBV25-1; j_call: TRBJ1-1
cdr3_aa: CASSFSPDPNYGYTF; cdr3_nt: TGTGCCAGCAGCTTCTCACCCGACCCTAACTATGGCTACACCTTC; clone_size: -; d_call: -; v_call: TRBV11-2; j_call: TRBJ1-2
cdr3_aa: CAINLRGVGDQPQHF; cdr3_nt: TGTGCCATCAACCTCAGGGGAGTCGGCGATCAGCCCCAGCATTTT; clone_size: -; d_call: -; v_call: TRBV10-3; j_call: TRBJ1-5
cdr3_aa: CASNSGTSGASGANVLTF; cdr3_nt: TGTGCCAGCAATTCCGGGACTAGCGGGGCCTCTGGGGCCAACGTCCTGACTTTC; clone_size: -; d_call: TRBD2; v_call: TRBV2; j_call: TRBJ2-6
cdr3_aa: CASSLMGEGSSGNTIYF; cdr3_nt: TGTGCCAGCAGCTTAATGGGGGAGGGGAGCTCTGGAAACACCATATATTTT; clone_size: -; d_call: -; v_call: TRBV7-9; j_call: TRBJ1-3
cdr3_aa: CASSSPSVGGYNEQFF; cdr3_nt: TGTGCCAGCAGCAGTCCTAGCGTCGGGGGGTACAATGAGCAGTTCTTC; clone_size: once; d_call: TRBD2; v_call: TRBV5-4; j_call: TRBJ2-1
cdr3_aa: CASSQSAWEAFF; cdr3_nt: TGTGCCAGCAGCCAATCGGCCTGGGAAGCTTTCTTT; clone_size: once; d_call: -; v_call: TRBV14; j_call: TRBJ1-1
cdr3_aa: CAISESPTDTQYF; cdr3_nt: TGTGCCATCAGTGAGTCGCCCACAGATACGCAGTATTTT; clone_size: -; d_call: -; v_call: TRBV10-3; j_call: TRBJ2-3
cdr3_aa: CASSLSLASEQYF; cdr3_nt: TGTGCCAGCAGCTTAAGCCTAGCTTCAGAGCAGTACTTC; clone_size: -; d_call: -; v_call: TRBV7-2; j_call: TRBJ2-7
cdr3_aa: CASSLGHSNTGELFF; cdr3_nt: TGTGCCAGCAGCTTAGGCCACAGCAACACCGGGGAGCTGTTTTTT; clone_size: -; d_call: -; v_call: TRBV13; j_call: TRBJ2-2
cdr3_aa: CASSPDGIYGYTF; cdr3_nt: TGTGCCAGCAGCCCTGACGGGATCTATGGCTACACCTTC; clone_size: -; d_call: -; v_call: TRBV6-5; j_call: TRBJ1-2
cdr3_aa: CASSDSRGGSSYEQYF; cdr3_nt: TGTGCCAGCAGTGATAGTAGAGGCGGGAGCTCCTACGAGCAGTACTTC; clone_size: -; d_call: TRBD2; v_call: TRBV2; j_call: TRBJ2-7